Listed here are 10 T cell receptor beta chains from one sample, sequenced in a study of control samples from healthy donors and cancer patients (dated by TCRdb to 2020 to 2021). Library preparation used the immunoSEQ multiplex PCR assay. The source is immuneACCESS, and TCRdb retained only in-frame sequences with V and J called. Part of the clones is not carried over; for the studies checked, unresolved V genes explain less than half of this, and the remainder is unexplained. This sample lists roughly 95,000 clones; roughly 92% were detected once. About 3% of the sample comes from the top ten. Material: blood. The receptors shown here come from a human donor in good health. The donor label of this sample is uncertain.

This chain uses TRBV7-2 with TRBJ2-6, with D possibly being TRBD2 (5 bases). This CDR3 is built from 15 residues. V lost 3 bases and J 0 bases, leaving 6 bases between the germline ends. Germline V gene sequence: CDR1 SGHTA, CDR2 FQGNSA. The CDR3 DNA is TGTGCCAGCAGCTTTGGAGGCTCTGGGGCCAACGTCCTGACTTTC. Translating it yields CASSFGGSGANVLTF.

The CDR3 sequence: CSATGTYEQYF. The CDR3 DNA reads as TGCAGTGCTACAGGGACTTACGAGCAGTACTTC. The chain uses TRBV20-1 and TRBJ2-7; a weak D match, TRBD2 (6 bases). Germline CDR1 DFQATT, CDR2 SNEGSKA (reference sequence). The V end was cut by 4 bases, the J end by 4 bases, with 8 bases between. CDR3 length: 11 residues.

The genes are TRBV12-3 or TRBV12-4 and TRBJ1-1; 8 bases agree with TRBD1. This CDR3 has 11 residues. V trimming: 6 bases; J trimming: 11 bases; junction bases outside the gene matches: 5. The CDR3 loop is CASSDRGEAFF. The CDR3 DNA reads TGTGCCAGCAGCGACAGGGGTGAGGCTTTCTTT.

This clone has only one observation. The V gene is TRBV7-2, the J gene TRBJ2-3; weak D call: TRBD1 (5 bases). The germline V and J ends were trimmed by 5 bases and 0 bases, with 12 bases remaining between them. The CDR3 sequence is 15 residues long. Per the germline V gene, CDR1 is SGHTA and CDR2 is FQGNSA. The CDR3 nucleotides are TGTGCCAGCAGCAAATTCAGGGCTAGCACAGATACGCAGTATTTT. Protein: CASSKFRASTDTQYF.

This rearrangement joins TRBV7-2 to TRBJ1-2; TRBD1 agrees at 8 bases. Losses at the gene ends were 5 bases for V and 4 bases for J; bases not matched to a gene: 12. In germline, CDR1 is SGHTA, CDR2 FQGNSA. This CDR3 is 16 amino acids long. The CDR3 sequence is CASSLTGTGIVYGYTF. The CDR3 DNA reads TGTGCCAGCAGCCTAACCGGGACAGGAATCGTCTATGGCTACACCTTC.

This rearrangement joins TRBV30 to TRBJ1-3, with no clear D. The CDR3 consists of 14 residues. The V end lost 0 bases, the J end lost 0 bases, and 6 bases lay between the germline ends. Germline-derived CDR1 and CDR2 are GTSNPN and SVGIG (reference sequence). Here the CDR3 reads CAWSVKVSGNTIYF. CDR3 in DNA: TGTGCCTGGAGTGTTAAGGTCTCTGGAAACACCATATATTTT. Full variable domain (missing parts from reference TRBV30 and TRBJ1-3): SQTIHQWPATLVQPVGSPLSLECTVEGTSNPNLYWYRQAAGRGLQLLFYSVGIGQISSEVPQNLSASRPQDRQFILSSKKLLLSDSGFYLCAWSVKVSGNTIYFGEGSWLTVV.

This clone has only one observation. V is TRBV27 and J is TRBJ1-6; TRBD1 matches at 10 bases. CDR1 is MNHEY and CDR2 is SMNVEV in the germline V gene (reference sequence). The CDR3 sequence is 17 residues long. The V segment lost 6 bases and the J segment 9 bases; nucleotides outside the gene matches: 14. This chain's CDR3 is CASRWDRGEGGFSPLHF. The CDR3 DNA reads TGTGCCAGCAGATGGGACAGGGGCGAAGGGGGATTTTCACCCCTCCACTTT.

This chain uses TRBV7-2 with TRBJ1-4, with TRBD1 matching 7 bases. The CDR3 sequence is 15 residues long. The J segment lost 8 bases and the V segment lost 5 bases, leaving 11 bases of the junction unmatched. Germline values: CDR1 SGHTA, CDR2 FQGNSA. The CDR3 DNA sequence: TGTGCCAGCAGCCCCCCTGGAGGGGGCGTAGAAAAACTGTTTTTT. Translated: CASSPPGGGVEKLFF.

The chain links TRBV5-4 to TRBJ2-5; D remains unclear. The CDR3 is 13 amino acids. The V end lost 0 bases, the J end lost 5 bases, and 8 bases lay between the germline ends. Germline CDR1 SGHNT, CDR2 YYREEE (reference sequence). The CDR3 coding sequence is TGTGCCAGCAGCTTGGGTCTGGGGGAGACCCAGTACTTC. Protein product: CASSLGLGETQYF.

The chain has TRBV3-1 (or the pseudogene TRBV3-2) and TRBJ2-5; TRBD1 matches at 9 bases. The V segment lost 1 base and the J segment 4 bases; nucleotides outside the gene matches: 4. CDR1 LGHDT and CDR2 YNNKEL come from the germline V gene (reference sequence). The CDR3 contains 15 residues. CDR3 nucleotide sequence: TGTGCCAGCAGCCAAGTCGACAGGGGGGGAGAGACCCAGTACTTC. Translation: CASSQVDRGGETQYF.